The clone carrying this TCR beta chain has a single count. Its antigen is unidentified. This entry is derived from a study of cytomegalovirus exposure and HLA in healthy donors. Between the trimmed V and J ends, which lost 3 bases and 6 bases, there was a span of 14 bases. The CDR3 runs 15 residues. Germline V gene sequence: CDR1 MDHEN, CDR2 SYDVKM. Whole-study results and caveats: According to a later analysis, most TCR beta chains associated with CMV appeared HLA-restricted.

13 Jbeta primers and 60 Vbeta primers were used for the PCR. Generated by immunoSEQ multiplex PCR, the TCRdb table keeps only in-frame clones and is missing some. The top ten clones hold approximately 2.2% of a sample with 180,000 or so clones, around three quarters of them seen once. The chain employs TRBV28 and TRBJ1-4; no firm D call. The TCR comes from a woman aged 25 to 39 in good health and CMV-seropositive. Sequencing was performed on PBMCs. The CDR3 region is CASSFMPGIDEKLFF. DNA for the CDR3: TGTGCCAGCAGTTTTATGCCGGGGATTGATGAAAAACTGTTTTTT.